Presented here are 23 T cell receptor beta chains from one specimen sequenced in a study of CD8 T cells in ankylosing spondylitis. MiXCR, run by TCRdb on the 5' RACE reads, gives a single entry per CDR3 protein. The sample lists about 140,000 distinct CDR3 sequences; 8% to 9% were seen once. The sequencing sample was made of synovial fluid, either unsorted or a sorted T cell fraction (not recorded which). Receptor source: a male donor with ankylosing spondylitis.

This clonotype has a count of ten or more. The CDR3 region has the DNA TGTGCCAGCAGTACCAACAAACTAGTAGCCAATGAGCAGTTCTTC. Translating it yields CASSTNKLVANEQFF. This chain joins TRBV6-1 and TRBJ2-1, with D possibly being TRBD2 (5 bases). Germline V gene data show CDR1 as MNHNS and CDR2 as SASEGT. The CDR3 covers 15 residues. The V gene lost 5 bases and the J gene lost 6 bases, with 17 bases spanning the gap.

A few counts support this clonotype. The chain is built from TRBV7-2 and TRBJ1-2; 7 bases align to TRBD1. Germline V gives CDR1 SGHTA, CDR2 FQGNSA. This CDR3 comprises 14 residues. V lost 5 bases and J lost 2; bases outside the gene matches: 5. The CDR3 is CASSLTGDNYGYTF. DNA of the CDR3: TGTGCCAGCAGCCTTACAGGGGACAACTATGGCTACACCTTC. The whole variable domain, remainder taken from reference TRBV7-2 and TRBJ1-2, is GAGVSQSPSNKVTEKGKDVELRCDPISGHTALYWYRQSLGQGLEFLIYFQGNSAPDKSGLPSDRFSAERTGGSVSTLTIQRTQQEDSAVYLCASSLTGDNYGYTFGSGTRLTVV.

This clonotype was observed a few times. V usage is TRBV10-3 and J usage is TRBJ2-1, with TRBD2 matching 13 bases. From germline, CDR1 is ENHRY and CDR2 SYGVKD. The CDR3 is 17 residues long. Trimming removed 4 bases from V and 6 bases from J; junction bases left unmatched: 9. This CDR3 reads CAISAVQGLAGSNEQFF. CDR3 bases: TGTGCCATCAGTGCCGTACAGGGACTAGCGGGAAGCAATGAGCAGTTCTTC.

In its sample, this clonotype was seen many times. The chain combines TRBV24-1 with TRBJ1-5; no definite D call. The CDR3 covers 17 residues. V was pared by 5 bases and J by 2 bases, with 18 bases between. In germline, CDR1 is KGHDR, CDR2 SFDVKD. CDR3: CATSAQPALGGNQPQHF. The CDR3 region has the DNA TGTGCCACCAGTGCTCAGCCCGCCTTGGGAGGCAATCAGCCCCAGCATTTT.

This clonotype was seen only a few times. The chain carries TRBV6-2 or TRBV6-3 and TRBJ2-7; TRBD1 might be the D (6 bases). The CDR3 covers 14 residues. In germline, CDR1 is MNHEY, CDR2 SVGEGT. The germline V and J ends were trimmed by 4 bases and 5 bases, with 15 bases remaining between them. The CDR3 loop is CASSSRQVRHEQYF. DNA of the CDR3: TGTGCCAGCAGTTCCCGACAGGTCCGCCACGAGCAGTACTTC.

This chain uses TRBV28 with TRBJ2-1; 8 bases agree with TRBD2. Germline V CDR1 and CDR2: MDHEN, SYDVKM. V shed 5 bases and J 8 bases; nucleotides not matched to a gene: 5. This CDR3 region has 13 residues. The CDR3 region has the DNA TGTGCCAGCAGTAGCGGGAGAAGCTATGAGCAGTTCTTC. It codes for CASSSGRSYEQFF.

In its sample, this clonotype was seen many times. The chain joins TRBV29-1 to TRBJ1-2, with D perhaps matching TRBD1 (6 bases). Germline CDR1 and CDR2: SQVTM and ANQGSEA. Trimming removed 5 bases from V and 2 bases from J, with 9 bases in between. The CDR3 loop spans 12 amino acids. CDR3 region: CSVPQGNYGYTF. The CDR3 coding sequence is TGCAGCGTTCCACAGGGAAACTATGGCTACACCTTC.

This clonotype was detected ten times or more. This chain links TRBV6-1 with TRBJ1-2; 7 positions match TRBD1. Germline CDR1 and CDR2: MNHNS and SASEGT. With V trimmed by 5 bases and J by 5 bases, 11 bases remained unmatched. This CDR3 comprises 15 residues. CDR3 bases: TGTGCCAGCAGTCGATATGCGCAGGGGGGGTATGGCTACACCTTC. It yields the protein CASSRYAQGGYGYTF.

This clonotype was counted at least ten times. The chain joins TRBV6-6 to TRBJ1-6; possible D gene TRBD1, 6 bases. Trimming took 7 bases from V and 8 from J, leaving 12 bases between them. The CDR3 is made up of 13 amino acids. The germline V gene encodes CDR1 MNHNY and CDR2 SVGAGI (reference sequence). In DNA, the CDR3 is TGTGCCAGCACCCCGGAGGGGGATTCACCCCTCCACTTT. It specifies CASTPEGDSPLHF.

The chain is built from TRBV20-1 and TRBJ1-6; D remains unclear. The germline V gene has CDR1 DFQATT and CDR2 SNEGSKA (reference sequence). The V end lost 2 bases, the J end lost 10 bases, and 12 bases lay between the germline ends. The CDR3 contains 13 residues. As DNA, the CDR3 is TGCAGTGCTAGATACCAGGTGGAGTCACCCCTCCACTTT. Its protein product is CSARYQVESPLHF.

The chain couples TRBV7-6 to TRBJ2-7, with D possibly TRBD2 on 5 matching bases. Germline V lookup: CDR1 SGHVS, CDR2 FNYEAQ. The germline V and J ends were trimmed by 1 base and 2 bases, with 12 bases remaining between them. The length of the CDR3 is 15 residues. The CDR3 sequence: CASSLDRGPTYEQYF. CDR3 DNA sequence: TGTGCCAGCAGCTTAGATAGAGGGCCCACCTACGAGCAGTACTTC.

The table lists this clonotype with a few counts. The chain employs TRBV6-2 or TRBV6-3 and TRBJ2-5; D perhaps matches TRBD2 (6 bases). This CDR3 region has 14 residues. The germline gives CDR1 MNHEY, CDR2 SVGEGT. Trimming shortened V by 5 bases and J by 2 bases, and 12 bases separated the two germline ends. The CDR3 region has the DNA TGTGCCAGCAGTCACGGGGGAGAACAAGAGACCCAGTACTTC. Its translation is CASSHGGEQETQYF.

This clonotype was observed a few times. The chain links TRBV15 to TRBJ1-5; TRBD1 matches at 7 bases. Germline V gene lookup returns CDR1 LNHNV and CDR2 YYDKDF (reference sequence). The V segment lost 1 base and the J segment 5 bases; nucleotides outside the gene matches: 2. This CDR3 comprises 14 residues. CDR3 nucleotide sequence: TGTGCCACCAGCAGAGTGAGGGGGCATCAGCCCCAGCATTTT. It specifies CATSRVRGHQPQHF. The whole variable domain, remainder taken from reference TRBV15 and TRBJ1-5, is DAMVIQNPRYQVTQFGKPVTLSCSQTLNHNVMYWYQQKSSQAPKLLFHYYDKDFNNEADTPDNFQSRRPNTSFCFLDIRSPGLGDTAMYLCATSRVRGHQPQHFGDGTRLSIL.

V usage is TRBV5-6 and J usage is TRBJ2-6; D is ambiguous. Germline V gives CDR1 SGHDT, CDR2 YYEEEE. Trimming removed 4 bases at V and 2 bases at J, with 10 bases between. The CDR3 consists of 15 residues. As DNA, the CDR3 is TGTGCCAGCAGCCCCCGGCTCCCTGGGGCCAACGTCCTGACTTTC. Its protein product is CASSPRLPGANVLTF.

This clonotype was recorded at least ten times. J is TRBJ1-3 and V is TRBV5-1; D unclear. The germline V gene encodes CDR1 SGHRS and CDR2 YFSETQ. The CDR3 length is 14 residues. The V end was cut by 4 bases, the J end by 0 bases, with 8 bases between. The CDR3 reads CASSPGTSGNTIYF. The CDR3 nucleotides are TGCGCCAGCAGCCCAGGAACCTCTGGAAACACCATATATTTT.

A note on this clonotype: A much larger clone differs by one base, so this may be a read error. Without the conserved terminal phenylalanine or tryptophan, this CDR3 likely stems from a read error. V and J are TRBV7-8 and TRBJ2-2; D is uncertain. The V end was cut by 1 base, the J end by 7 bases, with 10 bases between. This CDR3 contains 14 residues. CDR1 is SGHVS and CDR2 is FQNEAQ in the germline V gene. CDR3 DNA: TGTGCCAGCAGCTTAGGATGGGGAAACGGGGAGCTGTTTATT. It specifies CASSLGWGNGELFI.

This clonotype was found a few times. The chain recombines TRBV5-1 with TRBJ2-1, with 7 bases matching TRBD2. V shed 5 bases and J 2 bases; nucleotides not matched to a gene: 10. This CDR3 has 16 amino acids. Germline V gene data show CDR1 as SGHRS and CDR2 as YFSETQ. CDR3 nucleotides: TGCGCCAGCAGTAAAACCAGCGGGGTAACCTACAATGAGCAGTTCTTC. Its translation: CASSKTSGVTYNEQFF. Full variable domain (remainder filled in from reference TRBV5-1 and TRBJ2-1): KAGVTQTPRYLIKTRGQQVTLSCSPISGHRSVSWYQQTPGQGLQFLFEYFSETQRNKGNFPGRFSGRQFSNSRSEMNVSTLELGDSALYLCASSKTSGVTYNEQFFGPGTRLTVL.

This clonotype was found a few times. The gene calls are TRBV7-2 and TRBJ2-7; no firm D call. CDR1 SGHTA and CDR2 FQGNSA come from the germline V gene. The germline V and J ends were trimmed by 6 bases and 3 bases, with 15 bases remaining between them. The length of the CDR3 is 14 residues. The DNA of the CDR3 is TGTGCCAGCAGTTTCACCCCTGGGGACTACGAGCAGTACTTC. As protein: CASSFTPGDYEQYF. Variable domain in full (rest from reference TRBV7-2 and TRBJ2-7): GAGVSQSPSNKVTEKGKDVELRCDPISGHTALYWYRQSLGQGLEFLIYFQGNSAPDKSGLPSDRFSAERTGGSVSTLTIQRTQQEDSAVYLCASSFTPGDYEQYFGPGTRLTVT.

This clonotype was counted at least ten times. The J gene is TRBJ1-1, the V gene TRBV4-3, with unresolved D. Between the trimmed V and J ends, which lost 3 bases and 4 bases, there was a span of 15 bases. The CDR3 is 15 amino acids. Germline CDR1 reads LGHNA; CDR2 reads YSLEER. The CDR3 reads CASSQSISGLTEAFF. The CDR3 nucleotides are TGCGCCAGCAGCCAGAGCATTTCGGGTCTCACTGAAGCTTTCTTT.

In this sample, this clonotype turned up a few times. A read error is possible here, since a much larger clone lies one base away. This rearrangement joins TRBV9 to TRBJ2-1; TRBD1 agrees at 10 bases. Looked up from germline, CDR1 is SGDLS and CDR2 is YYNGEE. Trimming removed 4 bases from V and 3 bases from J; junction bases left unmatched: 4. CDR3 length equals 15 residues. In nucleotides, the CDR3 is TGTGCCAGCAGCCCCGGACAGGGGGTCTACAATGAGCAGTTCTTC. Amino acids: CASSPGQGVYNEQFF. The variable domain in full, completed from reference TRBV9 and TRBJ2-1, reads DSGVTQTPKHLITATGQRVTLRCSPRSGDLSVYWYQQSLDQGLQFLIQYYNGEERAKGNILERFSAQQFPDLHSELNLSSLELGDSALYFCASSPGQGVYNEQFFGPGTRLTVL.

Many counts were recorded for this clonotype. V usage is TRBV15 and J usage is TRBJ2-7; D unresolved. The ends were cut back, 1 base at V and 0 bases at J, with 7 bases in the middle. Per germline, CDR1 LNHNV and CDR2 YYDKDF (reference sequence). This CDR3 has 14 residues. CDR3 sequence (DNA): TGTGCCACCAGCAGAGCGGGCCTCTCCTACGAGCAGTACTTC. Protein product: CATSRAGLSYEQYF.

This clonotype was seen ten or more times. The genes are TRBV6-2 or TRBV6-3 and TRBJ2-7, with D hard to call. Trimming pared 5 bases from V and 2 bases from J, leaving 7 bases between. This CDR3 contains 12 residues. The germline V gene has CDR1 MNHEY and CDR2 SVGEGT. In nucleotides, the CDR3 is TGTGCCAGCAGTCCCGGACCCTACGAGCAGTACTTC. Residues: CASSPGPYEQYF.

V usage is TRBV20-1 and J usage is TRBJ1-2, with D maybe TRBD1 (5 bases). Germline V CDR1 and CDR2: DFQATT, SNEGSKA (reference sequence). V lost 7 bases and J 4 bases, leaving 16 bases between the germline ends. This CDR3 comprises 13 residues. CDR3 DNA sequence: TGCAGTGGAGTTGGGGGTTACGCCTATGGCTACACCTTC. Residues: CSGVGGYAYGYTF.